This is a list of T cell receptor beta chains from one sample in a study of blood T cell repertoires in COVID-19. Sequenced by immunoSEQ multiplex PCR; TCRdb stores in-frame clones only, minus some. Of over 150,000 clones listed, approximately 90% are singletons. Sequencing was performed on peripheral blood. The receptors derive from a woman in her seventies with COVID-19, enrolled during active disease. Each CDR3 is given without its conserved first and last residue.

CDR3: ASSKTSHSYNEQF; J: TRBJ2-1; V: TRBV5-8
CDR3: ASSRTGENYNEQF; J: TRBJ2-1; V: TRBV11-3
CDR3: ASSGGGSSYNEQF; J: TRBJ2-1; V: TRBV6-5
CDR3: ASSPTGVYGYT; J: TRBJ1-2; V: TRBV19
CDR3: ASTTGGGTGF; J: TRBJ2-1; V: TRBV12-3/TRBV12-4
CDR3: AWKGVGTGELF; J: TRBJ2-2; V: TRBV30
CDR3: ASSGGGGQAYNEQF; J: TRBJ2-1; V: TRBV9
CDR3: ASSQADRTNQPQH; J: TRBJ1-5; V: TRBV4-1
CDR3: AIGTAANSPLH; J: TRBJ1-6; V: TRBV10-3
CDR3: ASSSLPGQLEAF; J: TRBJ1-1; V: TRBV5-1
CDR3: ASSYSMTVTYEQY; J: TRBJ2-7; V: TRBV6-5
CDR3: ASSLVVVGRKEKLF; J: TRBJ1-4; V: TRBV7-2
CDR3: ASSLPRTGDEKLF; J: TRBJ1-4; V: TRBV13
CDR3: ASSPISAGGMNEQY; J: TRBJ2-7; V: TRBV5-6
CDR3: ASSLDRGNIQY; J: TRBJ2-4; V: TRBV5-4
CDR3: ASSKGARQPQH; J: TRBJ1-5; V: TRBV19
CDR3: ASSLWQGREKLF; J: TRBJ1-4; V: TRBV7-9
CDR3: ASSPTGGSIQY; J: TRBJ2-4; V: TRBV6-2/TRBV6-3
CDR3: ASSLILPGENPDTQY; J: TRBJ2-3; V: TRBV7-8
CDR3: ASSRWGVSYEQY; J: TRBJ2-7; V: TRBV5-8
CDR3: ASSRAIAAGHNEKLF; J: TRBJ1-4; V: TRBV28
CDR3: ASSRTGSNQPQH; J: TRBJ1-5; V: TRBV6-1
CDR3: ASSPRGTGGIDTQY; J: TRBJ2-3; V: TRBV13
CDR3: ASSYGTGDNEQF; J: TRBJ2-1; V: TRBV5-1
CDR3: ASSLSSGSRNIQY; J: TRBJ2-4; V: TRBV5-1
CDR3: ASRSGQLHNEQF; J: TRBJ2-1; V: TRBV5-1
CDR3: ASSLEAFGTGATDTQY; J: TRBJ2-3; V: TRBV5-1
CDR3: AISERDRDQPQH; J: TRBJ1-5; V: TRBV10-3
CDR3: ASSIRQGAYEQY; J: TRBJ2-7; V: TRBV19
CDR3: APGGRRNQPQH; J: TRBJ1-5; V: TRBV24-1
CDR3: ASSEYEQY; J: TRBJ2-7; V: TRBV6-9
CDR3: ASSLWGLGNSPLH; J: TRBJ1-6; V: TRBV5-6
CDR3: ASSSKDRLAEKLF; J: TRBJ1-4; V: TRBV28
CDR3: ASSLAGVVNEQF; J: TRBJ2-1; V: TRBV4-2
CDR3: ATSPLMRQALTDTQY; J: TRBJ2-3; V: TRBV24-1